The clone carrying this TCR beta chain appeared once. Germline CDR1 and CDR2: SGHRS and YFSETQ. V shed 4 bases, J shed 2 bases, and the junction held 7 bases outside the gene matches. CDR3 length: 16 residues. This entry comes from a study of blood T cell repertoires in COVID-19. Study details: Some COVID-19 samples were acute and others convalescent; all came from the United States, Italy and Spain. PBMCs, B-cell-depleted T cells, or T cells were the source of the cDNA or gDNA that made up the material.

Per the study methods: Amplification from reference gene primers served as the basis for estimated nucleated cell counts. Some clones are missing from TCRdb's copy, which holds only in-frame ones; the method was immunoSEQ multiplex PCR. V and J calls and clone size follow that table, whereas D and trimming were derived from the DNA. This table has 200,000 to 300,000 clones, about 86% appearing once. Sequencing input: peripheral blood. The chain uses TRBV5-1 and TRBJ2-3; 10 bases line up with TRBD2. This TCR was sampled from a man under 40 with active or convalescent COVID-19. The CDR3 DNA follows: TGCGCCAGCAGCGTCGCTAGCGGGGGCCACACAGATACGCAGTATTTT. Its protein product is CASSVASGGHTDTQYF.